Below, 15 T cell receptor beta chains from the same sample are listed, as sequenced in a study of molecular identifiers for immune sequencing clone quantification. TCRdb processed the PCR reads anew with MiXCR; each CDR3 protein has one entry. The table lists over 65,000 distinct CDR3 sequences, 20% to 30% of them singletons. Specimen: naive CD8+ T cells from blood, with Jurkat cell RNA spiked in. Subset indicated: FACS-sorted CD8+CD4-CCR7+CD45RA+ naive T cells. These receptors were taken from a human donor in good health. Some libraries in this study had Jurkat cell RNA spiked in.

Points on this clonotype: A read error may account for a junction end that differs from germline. CDR3 protein: CASSPTGPHSYEQHF. DNA of the CDR3: TGTGCCAGCTCACCTACGGGACCGCACTCCTACGAGCAGCACTTC. The chain combines TRBV18 with TRBJ2-7; D could derive from TRBD1 or TRBD2 (5 bases each). This CDR3 contains 15 residues. From germline, CDR1 is KGHSH and CDR2 LQKENI.

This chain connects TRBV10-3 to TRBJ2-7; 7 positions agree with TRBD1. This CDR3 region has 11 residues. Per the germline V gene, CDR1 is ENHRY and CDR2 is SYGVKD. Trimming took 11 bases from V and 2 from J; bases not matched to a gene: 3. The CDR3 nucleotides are TGTGCCGCAGGGACAGCCTACGAGCAGTACTTC. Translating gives CAAGTAYEQYF.

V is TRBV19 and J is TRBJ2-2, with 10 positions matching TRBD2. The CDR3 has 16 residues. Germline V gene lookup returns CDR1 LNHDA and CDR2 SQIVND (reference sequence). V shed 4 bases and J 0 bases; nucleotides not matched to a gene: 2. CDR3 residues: CASSNGLAANTGELFF. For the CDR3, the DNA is TGTGCCAGTAGTAACGGACTAGCGGCGAACACCGGGGAGCTGTTTTTT. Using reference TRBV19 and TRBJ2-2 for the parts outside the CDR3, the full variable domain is DGGITQSPKYLFRKEGQNVTLSCEQNLNHDAMYWYRQDPGQGLRLIYYSQIVNDFQKGDIAEGYSVSREKKESFPLTVTSAQKNPTAFYLCASSNGLAANTGELFFGEGSRLTVL.

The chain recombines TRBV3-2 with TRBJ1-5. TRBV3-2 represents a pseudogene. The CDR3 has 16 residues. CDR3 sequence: CASSQGRSGCNQSQHF. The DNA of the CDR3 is TGTGCCAGCAGCCAAGGCCGCAGCGGGTGCAATCAGTCCCAGCATTTT.

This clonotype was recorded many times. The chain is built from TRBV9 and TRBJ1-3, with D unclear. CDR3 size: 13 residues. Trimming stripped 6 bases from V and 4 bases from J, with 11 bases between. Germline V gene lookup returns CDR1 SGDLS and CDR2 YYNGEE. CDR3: CASKGTAGNTIYF. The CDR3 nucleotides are TGTGCCAGCAAGGGCACGGCAGGAAACACCATATATTTT. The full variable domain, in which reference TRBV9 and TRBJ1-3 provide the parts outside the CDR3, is DSGVTQTPKHLITATGQRVTLRCSPRSGDLSVYWYQQSLDQGLQFLIQYYNGEERAKGNILERFSAQQFPDLHSELNLSSLELGDSALYFCASKGTAGNTIYFGEGSWLTVV.

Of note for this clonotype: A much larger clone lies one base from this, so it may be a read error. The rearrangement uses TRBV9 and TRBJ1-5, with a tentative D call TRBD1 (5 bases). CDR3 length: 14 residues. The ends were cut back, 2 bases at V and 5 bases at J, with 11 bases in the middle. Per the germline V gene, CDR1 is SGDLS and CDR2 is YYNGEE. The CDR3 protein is CASSVWGRDQPQHF. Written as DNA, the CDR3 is TGTGCCAGCAGCGTTTGGGGGAGAGATCAGCCCCAGCATTTT.

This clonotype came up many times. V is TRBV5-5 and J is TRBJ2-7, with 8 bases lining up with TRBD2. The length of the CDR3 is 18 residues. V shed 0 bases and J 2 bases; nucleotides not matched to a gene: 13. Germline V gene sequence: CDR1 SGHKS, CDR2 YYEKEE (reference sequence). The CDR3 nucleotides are TGTGCCAGCAGCTTGGATGCGCTAGCGGGTTCCCGGCCCTACGAGCAGTACTTC. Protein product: CASSLDALAGSRPYEQYF.

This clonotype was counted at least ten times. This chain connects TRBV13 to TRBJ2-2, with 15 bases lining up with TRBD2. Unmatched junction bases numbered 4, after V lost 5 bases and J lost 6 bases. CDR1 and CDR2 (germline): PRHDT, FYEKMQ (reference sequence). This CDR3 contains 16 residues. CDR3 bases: TGTGCCAGCAGCATCCGGACTAGCGGGAGGGCCGGGGAGCTGTTTTTT. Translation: CASSIRTSGRAGELFF.

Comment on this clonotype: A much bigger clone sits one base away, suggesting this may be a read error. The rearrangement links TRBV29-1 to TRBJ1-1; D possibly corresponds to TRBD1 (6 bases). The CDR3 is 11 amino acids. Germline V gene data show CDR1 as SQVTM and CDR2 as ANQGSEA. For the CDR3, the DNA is TGCTGCGTTGTAAGGCAGGGGGAAGCTTTCTTT. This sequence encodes CCVVRQGEAFF.

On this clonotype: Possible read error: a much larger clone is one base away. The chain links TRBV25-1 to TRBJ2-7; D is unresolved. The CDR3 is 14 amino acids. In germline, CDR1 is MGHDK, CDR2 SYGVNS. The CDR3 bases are TGTACCAGCGCCAACGCGTGGTCAGGCTACGAGCAGTACTTC. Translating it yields CTSANAWSGYEQYF.

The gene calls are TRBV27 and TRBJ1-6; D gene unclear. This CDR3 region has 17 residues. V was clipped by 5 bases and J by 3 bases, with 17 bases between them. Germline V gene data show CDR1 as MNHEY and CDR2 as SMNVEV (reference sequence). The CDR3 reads CASSPITLTRYNSPLHF. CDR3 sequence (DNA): TGTGCCAGCAGTCCCATAACTCTGACCCGCTATAATTCACCCCTCCACTTT.

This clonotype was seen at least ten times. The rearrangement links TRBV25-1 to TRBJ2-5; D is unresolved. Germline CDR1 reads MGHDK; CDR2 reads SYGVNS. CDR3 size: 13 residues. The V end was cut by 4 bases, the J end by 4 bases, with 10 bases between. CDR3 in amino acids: CASSGYLLETQYF. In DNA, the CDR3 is TGTGCCAGCAGTGGCTACCTACTAGAGACCCAGTACTTC. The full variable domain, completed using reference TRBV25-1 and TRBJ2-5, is EADIYQTPRYLVIGTGKKITLECSQTMGHDKMYWYQQDPGMELHLIHYSYGVNSTEKGDLSSESTVSRIRTEHFPLTLESARPSHTSQYLCASSGYLLETQYFGPGTRLLVL.

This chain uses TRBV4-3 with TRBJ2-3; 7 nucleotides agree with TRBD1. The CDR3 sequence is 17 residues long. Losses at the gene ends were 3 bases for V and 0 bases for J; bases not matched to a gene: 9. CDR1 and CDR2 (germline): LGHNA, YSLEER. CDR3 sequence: CASSQDRGGYSTDTQYF. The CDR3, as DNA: TGCGCCAGCAGCCAGGATCGAGGGGGCTACAGCACAGATACGCAGTATTTT.

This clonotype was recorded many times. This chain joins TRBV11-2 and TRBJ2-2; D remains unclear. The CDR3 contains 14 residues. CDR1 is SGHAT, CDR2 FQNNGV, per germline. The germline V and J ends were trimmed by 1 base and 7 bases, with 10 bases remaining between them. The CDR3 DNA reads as TGTGCCAGCAGCTTAGTCACGTTGGGCGGGGAGCTGTTTTTT. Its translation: CASSLVTLGGELFF.

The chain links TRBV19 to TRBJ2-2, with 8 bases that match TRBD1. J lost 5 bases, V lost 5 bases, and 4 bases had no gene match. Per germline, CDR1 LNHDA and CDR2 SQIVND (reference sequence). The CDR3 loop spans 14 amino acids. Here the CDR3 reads CASSQQGGTGELFF. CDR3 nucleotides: TGTGCCAGTAGTCAACAGGGGGGAACCGGGGAGCTGTTTTTT.